This T cell receptor beta chain was retrieved from a study of blood T cell repertoires in COVID-19. Background on the study: COVID-19 samples from acute and convalescent phases originated in the United States, Italy and Spain. PBMCs, B-cell-depleted T cells, or T cells provided the cDNA or gDNA that made up the material.

Measured with immunoSEQ multiplex PCR; TCRdb has only the in-frame clones, and not every one. Counted here are 150,000 to 200,000 clones, less than 85% occurring once; the ten biggest clones make up 13%. Germline V lookup: CDR1 MNHEY, CDR2 SVGAGI. Trimming stripped 4 bases from V and 1 base from J, with 11 bases between. CDR3 length equals 15 residues. Sequencing was carried out using peripheral blood. This receptor was obtained from a man aged 50 to 60 who had recovered from COVID-19. The chain recombines TRBV6-5 with TRBJ1-5; D unclear. This CDR3 reads CASSLSVGSNQPQHF. The CDR3 bases are TGTGCCAGCAGTTTATCAGTGGGCAGCAATCAGCCCCAGCATTTT.